The rows below give T cell receptor beta chains drawn from one sample of a study of human T cells and chemical hapten exposure. One entry per CDR3 protein, called by TCRdb with MiXCR from the RACE reads. The sample holds around 380,000 distinct CDR3 sequences; approximately 5.1% are singletons and the top ten take about 2.2%. The sample in question was whole blood, obtained in connection with sensitization to the hapten diphenylcyclopropenone (DPC). These receptors came from a woman aged 45-65 years with alopecia areata. Some clones in this sample may be carry-over from other donors' samples. Each CDR3 is given with its conserved first and last residue. Each record gives: V gene, clone size, J gene, D gene, CDR3 DNA, CDR3 protein. A D gene is named only where the DNA matches it firmly. Only part of the rows carry a size: once, few, many, or a class if the clone is expanded.

>TRBV2|NA|TRBJ1-2|NA
TGTGCCAGCAGTGAAGGGTCTAGCTATGGCTACACCTTC
CASSEGSSYGYTF
>TRBV12-3/TRBV12-4|many|TRBJ1-2|TRBD1
TGTGCCAGCACTCAGGGGGCTCTTGGCTACACCTTC
CASTQGALGYTF
>TRBV4-3|many|TRBJ1-1|TRBD1
TGCGCCAGCAGCCCCGGACAGGGATTTTACACTGAAGCTTTCTTT
CASSPGQGFYTEAFF
>TRBV7-2|many|TRBJ1-1|NA
TGTGCCAGCAGCGGGGGTTATAGCACTGAAGCTTTCTTT
CASSGGYSTEAFF
>TRBV5-8|NA|TRBJ1-5|NA
TGTGCCAGCAGCCCGGGACAAACAAGATTTCAGCCCCAGCATTTT
CASSPGQTRFQPQHF
>TRBV7-9|NA|TRBJ1-5|TRBD1
TGTGCCAGCAGCTCAGGGGGTCTTCAGCCCCAGCATTTT
CASSSGGLQPQHF
>TRBV18|NA|TRBJ1-2|NA
TGTGCCAGCTCACCAACCGGGGGGCCCCTTAACTATGGCTACACCTTC
CASSPTGGPLNYGYTF
>TRBV12-3/TRBV12-4|few|TRBJ1-4|NA
TGTGCCAGCAGCCGGCCGGGACGGCATAATGAAAAACTGTTTTTT
CASSRPGRHNEKLFF
>TRBV5-5|many|TRBJ1-3|NA
TGTGCCAGCAGCTTGGGAGGCAGCCTTGGAAACACCATATATTTT
CASSLGGSLGNTIYF
>TRBV6-2/TRBV6-3|NA|TRBJ1-1|NA
TGTGCCAGCAGCTCCGAAAGGGGAGTTCAACCGCCGAACACTGAAGCTTTCTTT
CASSSERGVQPPNTEAFF
>TRBV3-1|many|TRBJ1-4|TRBD1
TGTGCCAGCAGCCCCCGGGACAGGGGGCGCTTTGAAAAACTGTTTTTT
CASSPRDRGRFEKLFF
>TRBV28|NA|TRBJ1-5|NA
TGTGCCAGCAGTTTAGCCCAGGCTAGCAATCAGCCCCAGCATTTT
CASSLAQASNQPQHF
>TRBV6-2/TRBV6-3|many|TRBJ1-5|TRBD1
TGTGCCAGCAGGCCGGGACAGGGGGACAATCAGCCCCAGCATTTT
CASRPGQGDNQPQHF
>TRBV29-1|few|TRBJ2-1|TRBD1
TGCAGCGTTGAGGGAGGACAGGGGAAGGTGAATGAGCAGTTCTTC
CSVEGGQGKVNEQFF
>TRBV9|NA|TRBJ2-2|NA
TGTGCCAGCAGCGTAGCTGTCAGGGGATCGGACACCGGGGAGCTGTTTTTT
CASSVAVRGSDTGELFF
>TRBV12-3/TRBV12-4|many|TRBJ1-5|NA
TGTGCCAGCAGTTCCGAGACAGTGGGCCAGCCCCAGCATTTT
CASSSETVGQPQHF
>TRBV3-1|many|TRBJ2-1|TRBD1
TGTGCCAGCAGCCCTACGACAGGGGTCGGTGAGCAGTTCTTC
CASSPTTGVGEQFF
>TRBV5-8|NA|TRBJ2-1|TRBD1
TGTGCCAGCAGCCGGGGACAGGGGGCGGGTAATGAGCAGTTCTTC
CASSRGQGAGNEQFF
>TRBV7-9|many|TRBJ1-2|NA
TGTGCCAGCAGCTTAGTGTCAGGAGAGAACTATGGCTACACCTTC
CASSLVSGENYGYTF
>TRBV6-1|few|TRBJ2-3|NA
TGTGCCAGCAGTGAAACCCGGAGGTATTTT
CASSETRRYF
>TRBV6-2/TRBV6-3|few|TRBJ2-3|TRBD2
TGTGCCAGCAGCCTTCTAGCGGGAGGCTTCACAGATACGCAGTATTTT
CASSLLAGGFTDTQYF
>TRBV12-3/TRBV12-4|few|TRBJ2-5|TRBD2
TGTGCCAGCACCCATCCGCGTGGAGCGGGAGAGGAGACCCAGTACTTC
CASTHPRGAGEETQYF
>TRBV4-3|many|TRBJ2-1|NA
TGCGCCAGCAGCCAAGAGGGGACTTTAGACGGTGAGCAGTTCTTC
CASSQEGTLDGEQFF
>TRBV28|many|TRBJ2-7|NA
TGTGCCAGCAGTTTATCAGGAGCAACGTCCTACGAGCAGTACTTC
CASSLSGATSYEQYF
>TRBV6-6|many|TRBJ1-2|TRBD1
TGTGCCAGCAGAGAAACAGGGGCCCTACTAAGTAGATATGGCTACACCTTC
CASRETGALLSRYGYTF
>TRBV6-2/TRBV6-3|few|TRBJ1-1|NA
TGTGCCAGCAGTTACGATGGAAGCACTGAAGCTTTCTTT
CASSYDGSTEAFF
>TRBV6-1|NA|TRBJ2-5|TRBD2
TGTGCCAGCAGTCGAGGCGGGACTAGCGGACAAGAGACCCAGTACTTC
CASSRGGTSGQETQYF
>TRBV20-1|many|TRBJ2-1|NA
TGCAGTGCCCCCGGGACCCGGGGGTACATCGAGCAGTTCTTC
CSAPGTRGYIEQFF
>TRBV11-2|many|TRBJ1-1|NA
TGTGCCAGCAGCTTAGAACCGGGGGGTTGGAACACTGAAGCTTTCTTT
CASSLEPGGWNTEAFF
>TRBV7-8|many|TRBJ2-7|NA
TGTGCCAGCAGCTTAGCTGCAGGGTGGGGGGCCTACGAGCAGTACTTC
CASSLAAGWGAYEQYF
>TRBV28|NA|TRBJ2-7|TRBD2
TGTGCCAGCAACCCCGGGGAGCGGGAGTACCACGAGCAGTACTTC
CASNPGEREYHEQYF
>TRBV29-1|few|TRBJ2-1|TRBD1
TGCAGCGTAGGTGGAGTGGGACAGCCCCACAATGAGCAGTTCTTC
CSVGGVGQPHNEQFF
>TRBV24-1|many|TRBJ2-1|NA
TGTGCCACCAGTGATGTTCGCCAGTCTAATGAGCAGTTCTTC
CATSDVRQSNEQFF
>TRBV4-1|few|TRBJ1-1|NA
TGCGCCAGCAGCTTCGGCATAGAAAACACTGAAGCTTTCTTT
CASSFGIENTEAFF
>TRBV6-1|many|TRBJ2-6|NA
TGTGCCAGCAGTGAAGTCTCTCGGGCCAACGTCCTGACTTTC
CASSEVSRANVLTF
>TRBV21-1|many|TRBJ2-1|NA
TGTGCCAGCAGCAAGATTGGGGGCCCCCACTACAATGAGCAGTTCTTC
CASSKIGGPHYNEQFF
>TRBV11-2|many|TRBJ2-1|NA
TGTGCCAGCAGCCGGATCTCCGGGGCCCCTTATGAGCAGTTCTTC
CASSRISGAPYEQFF
>TRBV20-1|many|TRBJ2-3|TRBD2
TGCAGTGCTAGCTTTGCGGGGGGCCGGGCAGATACGCAGTATTTT
CSASFAGGRADTQYF
>TRBV20-1|NA|TRBJ2-6|NA
TGCAGTGCTAGTGGCCAAGTCGGCGTCCTGACTTTC
CSASGQVGVLTF
>TRBV7-8|many|TRBJ2-2|NA
TGTGCCAGCAGCTTCCCGGGACAATCGAACACCGGGGAGCTGTTTTTT
CASSFPGQSNTGELFF
>TRBV12-5|many|TRBJ2-5|NA
TGTGCTAGTGGAAGCCGTGGGGTCGAGACCCAGTACTTC
CASGSRGVETQYF
>TRBV10-3|few|TRBJ1-5|NA
TGTGCCATCAGTGATCCGGGGAGAAGCAATCAGCCCCAGCATTTT
CAISDPGRSNQPQHF
>TRBV15|many|TRBJ2-2|NA
TGTGCCACCAGCAGAGCTAAGGGGTTGGGCGGGGAGCTGTTTTTT
CATSRAKGLGGELFF
>TRBV6-6|NA|TRBJ1-1|NA
TGTGCCAGCAGTTCCCCGGGGATACGGACTGAAGCTTTCTTT
CASSSPGIRTEAFF
>TRBV20-1|NA|TRBJ1-4|NA
TGCAGTGCCTTGGACCTCAAGAAACTGTTTTTT
CSALDLKKLFF
>TRBV29-1|few|TRBJ1-2|NA
TGCAGCGTTGAAGTTGTGGGTCTTACTAACTATGGCTACACCTTC
CSVEVVGLTNYGYTF
>TRBV29-1|many|TRBJ2-2|NA
TGCAGCGTTGAAATGGGGGTATCCGGGGAGCTGTTTTTT
CSVEMGVSGELFF
>TRBV7-9|many|TRBJ2-6|NA
TGTGCCAGCAGCGCACGGGTAACGAGCTCTGGGGCCAACGTCCTGACTTTC
CASSARVTSSGANVLTF
>TRBV7-2|few|TRBJ2-5|TRBD2
TGTGCCAGCAGCTTAGGCGGGAGGGTGGAGACCCAGTACTTC
CASSLGGRVETQYF
>TRBV15|many|TRBJ1-6|NA
TGTGCCACCAGCACTCCATCGGGTAATTCACCCCTCCACTTT
CATSTPSGNSPLHF
>TRBV7-2|NA|TRBJ2-1|NA
TGTGCCAGCACCCGCACCGGTGAGCAGTTCTTC
CASTRTGEQFF
>TRBV6-5|NA|TRBJ2-2|NA
TGTGCCAGCAGCCGACTACCCGGGGAGCTGTTTTTT
CASSRLPGELFF
>TRBV15|NA|TRBJ2-5|NA
TGTGCCACCAGCGAAGGCCGGGACACCAAAAGGGAGACCCAGTACTTC
CATSEGRDTKRETQYF
>TRBV2|many|TRBJ1-4|NA
TGTGCCAGCCTCACGCCAGAGTTTAATGAAAAACTGTTTTTT
CASLTPEFNEKLFF
>TRBV25-1|NA|TRBJ1-3|NA
TGTGCCAGCAGTGACGTTACCAGCTCTGGAAACACCATATATTTT
CASSDVTSSGNTIYF
>TRBV27|many|TRBJ1-6|TRBD1
TGTGCCAGCAGGCCCCAGGGGGGTAATTCACCCCTCCACTTT
CASRPQGGNSPLHF
>TRBV6-5|many|TRBJ2-5|TRBD2
TGTGCCAGCAGCTACGGACTAGCGGGAAGAACAGACCAAGAGACCCAGTACTTC
CASSYGLAGRTDQETQYF